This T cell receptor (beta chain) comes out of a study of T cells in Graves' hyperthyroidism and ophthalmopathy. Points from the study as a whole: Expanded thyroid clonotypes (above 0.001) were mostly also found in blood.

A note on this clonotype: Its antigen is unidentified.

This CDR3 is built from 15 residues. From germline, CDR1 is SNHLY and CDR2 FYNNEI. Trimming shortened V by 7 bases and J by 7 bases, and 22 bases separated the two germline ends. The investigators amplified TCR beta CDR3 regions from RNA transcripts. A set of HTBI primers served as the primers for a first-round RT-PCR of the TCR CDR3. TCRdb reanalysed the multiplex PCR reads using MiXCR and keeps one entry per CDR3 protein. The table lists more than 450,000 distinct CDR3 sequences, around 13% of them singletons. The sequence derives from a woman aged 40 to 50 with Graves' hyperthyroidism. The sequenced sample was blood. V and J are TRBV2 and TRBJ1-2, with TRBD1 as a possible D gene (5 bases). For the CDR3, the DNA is TGTGCCAGCATCGGGGGACCTGAAGGCTCGGCTGGCTACACCTTC. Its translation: CASIGGPEGSAGYTF.